This T cell receptor (beta chain) was captured by sequencing in a study of graft-versus-host responses after intestinal transplantation. Overall study: In this cohort, recipients had multivisceral, liver-intestinal, or isolated intestinal transplants. Induction with anti-thymocyte globulin, then tacrolimus and steroids for approximately three years, was given to all recipients.

As regards this clone: Its target is unknown.

V lost 2 bases to trimming and J lost 2 bases, with 14 bases between them. CDR3 length: 16 amino acids. CDR1 is MNHNS, CDR2 SASEGT, per germline. The method was immunoSEQ multiplex PCR; TCRdb's version includes in-frame clones alone and lacks a portion of them. The sample lists roughly 100,000 clones, under 95% seen once, with about 0.062% in the top ten. Sequencing used unstimulated CD8+ T cells sorted from spleen or lymph node cells, obtained before transplant. V is TRBV6-1 and J is TRBJ2-3, with D possibly matching TRBD2 (7 bases). This clonotype was obtained from a human donor who was the organ donor for an intestinal transplant. The CDR3 nucleotides read TGTGCCAGCAGTGAAATGGGGGGGACATACACAGATACGCAGTATTTT. Its protein is CASSEMGGTYTDTQYF.